The sequence of this T cell receptor beta chain was determined in a study of T cell responses to AZD1222 COVID-19 vaccine. Study results and limitations: Baseline antibody screening turned up just six seropositive AZD1222 recipients. Sampling captured repertoires only after the peak T cell response. There were vaccine-associated CD4 TCRs across spike, dominant at 160-218 and 743-854.

Assay: immunoSEQ multiplex PCR; the TCRdb copy retains only in-frame clones and omits some. The data show 95,000 to 150,000 clones, 85% seen once. Second doses at about 4 or about 12 weeks were pooled. Note on this clone: Antigen: not known.

In germline, CDR1 is GTSNPN, CDR2 SVGIG (reference sequence). The CDR3 extends over 16 amino acids. V shed 2 bases and J 4 bases; nucleotides not matched to a gene: 8. Sequences were derived from peripheral blood, sampled 28 days after the second AZD1222 dose. This sequence was found in an adult who received the AZD1222 COVID-19 vaccine. The rearrangement links TRBV30 to TRBJ1-6; TRBD1 aligns across 7 bases. CDR3 residues: CAWSLGGQKYNSPLHF. CDR3 sequence (DNA): TGTGCCTGGAGTCTGGGGGGACAGAAATATAATTCACCCCTCCACTTT.